The 21 T cell receptor beta chains presented below share a single source sample, sequenced in a study of identical twins. TCRdb re-analysed the 5' RACE reads in MiXCR, keeping a single row per CDR3 protein. This repertoire shows fewer than 250,000 distinct CDR3 sequences, 7.5% found once; its top ten account for 1.9%. The data were also submitted as part of a second study, on yellow fever vaccine responses in identical twins.

The material sequenced was memory (CD45RO+) T cells sorted from blood. The receptors were sampled from a woman aged 18 to 35 in good health.

The rearrangement joins TRBV19 to TRBJ2-7; the D gene could be TRBD1 or TRBD2 (6 bases each). Germline V gene sequence: CDR1 LNHDA, CDR2 SQIVND (reference sequence). Trimming stripped 6 bases from V and 1 base from J, with 19 bases between. The CDR3 has 16 residues. The CDR3 region has the DNA TGTGCCAGTAGACCGTCTTCTAGGGGGGAGTCCTACGAGCAGTACTTC. This sequence encodes CASRPSSRGESYEQYF.

There are many counts of this clonotype. At one of its ends the junction is not consistent with the germline gene, which may arise from a read error. V is TRBV12-3 or TRBV12-4 and J is TRBJ2-1, with TRBD2 matching 12 bases. This CDR3 has 11 amino acids. The CDR3 nucleotides read TGTGCCAGCAGTGTGGGACTAGCGGGCGCCTTC. Translating gives CASSVGLAGAF.

This CDR3 is CASSSLSGRARNEQFF. The CDR3 coding sequence is TGTGCCAGTAGTTCCCTTAGCGGGAGGGCCCGGAATGAGCAGTTCTTC. This sequence joins TRBV19 and TRBJ2-1, with 11 nucleotides matching TRBD2. CDR1 is LNHDA and CDR2 is SQIVND in the germline V gene (reference sequence). With 5 bases clipped from V and 7 bases from J, the junction kept 10 bases outside the gene matches. This CDR3 is 16 amino acids long.

This clonotype showed up many times. The chain uses TRBV29-1 and TRBJ2-7; maybe TRBD1 (6 bases). CDR1 SQVTM and CDR2 ANQGSEA come from the germline V gene. This CDR3 has 13 amino acids. Trimming pared 6 bases from V and 0 bases from J, leaving 12 bases between. DNA of the CDR3: TGCAGCGTCGAGGACAGAAGCTCCTACGAGCAGTACTTC. Its translation is CSVEDRSSYEQYF.

This clonotype was counted many times. This chain links TRBV4-3 with TRBJ2-3, with D possibly matching TRBD2 (5 bases). V shed 1 base and J shed 6 bases, with 20 bases lying between them. Germline V CDR1 and CDR2: LGHNA, YSLEER. The length of the CDR3 is 17 residues. CDR3 loop: CASSQGLAGKISDTQYF. The CDR3 nucleotides read TGCGCCAGCAGCCAAGGGCTAGCAGGAAAAATTTCGGATACGCAGTATTTT.

The chain is built from TRBV20-1 and TRBJ2-1, with TRBD2 identical over 8 bases. Losses at the gene ends were 3 bases for V and 9 bases for J; bases not matched to a gene: 7. The CDR3 is 13 amino acids. Germline assignment: CDR1 DFQATT and CDR2 SNEGSKA (reference sequence). CDR3 in amino acids: CSASSASGFEQFF. CDR3 nucleotides: TGCAGTGCTAGTTCAGCTAGCGGGTTTGAGCAGTTCTTC.

This clonotype appeared a few times. The rearrangement links TRBV20-1 to TRBJ1-5, with D maybe TRBD1 (6 bases). V was pared by 5 bases and J by 5 bases, with 13 bases between. The length of the CDR3 is 13 residues. CDR1 and CDR2 from the germline V gene are DFQATT and SNEGSKA (reference sequence). The CDR3 loop is CSAPGQGHQPQHF. CDR3 bases: TGCAGTGCTCCCGGTCAGGGGCATCAGCCCCAGCATTTT.

The rearrangement joins TRBV4-3 to TRBJ2-3; 10 nucleotides agree with TRBD2. Germline-derived CDR1 and CDR2 are LGHNA and YSLEER. The CDR3 extends over 18 amino acids. With V trimmed by 0 bases and J by 3 bases, 9 bases remained unmatched. CDR3 residues: CASSQDLLAGAGTDTQYF. CDR3 bases: TGCGCCAGCAGCCAAGATCTGCTAGCGGGAGCCGGTACAGATACGCAGTATTTT.

The chain has TRBV6-1 and TRBJ2-1, with 9 bases fitting TRBD1. CDR3 size: 15 residues. Germline values: CDR1 MNHNS, CDR2 SASEGT. V was pared by 6 bases and J by 6 bases, with 9 bases of the junction left unmatched. The CDR3 here is CASSQDRGLGNEQFF. The CDR3 DNA sequence: TGTGCCAGCAGCCAGGACAGGGGATTGGGCAATGAGCAGTTCTTC.

This clonotype has a count of ten or more. V usage is TRBV5-1 and J usage is TRBJ2-1, with a possible D match to TRBD1 (6 bases). Germline-derived CDR1 and CDR2 are SGHRS and YFSETQ. The germline V and J ends were trimmed by 7 bases and 8 bases, with 22 bases remaining between them. The CDR3 covers 15 residues. For the CDR3, the DNA is TGCGCCAGCCAAACAACAGGGTCCCTTAGGGATGAGCAGTTCTTC. Encoded protein: CASQTTGSLRDEQFF. The full variable domain, rest sourced from reference TRBV5-1 and TRBJ2-1, is KAGVTQTPRYLIKTRGQQVTLSCSPISGHRSVSWYQQTPGQGLQFLFEYFSETQRNKGNFPGRFSGRQFSNSRSEMNVSTLELGDSALYLCASQTTGSLRDEQFFGPGTRLTVL.

This clonotype was seen a few times. This chain connects TRBV4-3 to TRBJ2-3; 7 bases fit TRBD2. Germline V lookup: CDR1 LGHNA, CDR2 YSLEER. The CDR3 spans 17 residues. The V and J ends lost 1 base and 3 bases, in that order; junction bases with no gene match: 10. The CDR3, as DNA: TGCGCCAGCAGCCAAGGTTCTTCCCCTAGCGGAACAGATACGCAGTATTTT. This gives the protein CASSQGSSPSGTDTQYF.

Ten or more counts support this clonotype. The rearrangement joins TRBV4-2 to TRBJ2-7, with a possible D match to TRBD1 (5 bases). Germline assignment: CDR1 LGHNA and CDR2 YNFKEQ. This CDR3 contains 15 residues. Trimming took 2 bases from V and 4 from J, leaving 15 bases between them. CDR3 sequence: CASSQLRQGGYEQYF. The CDR3 DNA is TGTGCCAGCAGCCAACTCCGCCAGGGTGGGTACGAGCAGTACTTC.

This clonotype was counted ten times or more. The chain recombines TRBV27 with TRBJ2-7, with 8 bases matching TRBD2. J lost 1 base, V lost 1 base, and 9 bases had no gene match. The germline V gene has CDR1 MNHEY and CDR2 SMNVEV (reference sequence). The length of the CDR3 is 17 residues. CDR3 amino acids: CASSLLASGSSSYEQYF. DNA of the CDR3: TGTGCCAGCAGTTTATTGGCTAGCGGGTCCTCTTCCTACGAGCAGTACTTC.

This clonotype was observed many times. The V gene is TRBV4-3, the J gene TRBJ2-1, with a weak D call TRBD2 (6 bases). Trimming pared 4 bases from V and 3 bases from J, leaving 13 bases between. The CDR3 has 15 amino acids. Germline assignment: CDR1 LGHNA and CDR2 YSLEER. The CDR3: CASSLTGEGYNEQFF. Written as DNA, the CDR3 is TGCGCCAGCAGCCTAACGGGAGAGGGCTACAATGAGCAGTTCTTC.

Many counts were recorded for this clonotype. This chain connects TRBV12-3 or TRBV12-4 to TRBJ2-5, with a tentative D call TRBD2 (5 bases). With 3 bases removed from V and 5 bases from J, the gap between germline ends came to 13 bases. The CDR3 loop spans 14 amino acids. The CDR3 protein is CASSFPDFGETQYF. The DNA for the CDR3 is TGTGCCAGCAGTTTTCCGGACTTCGGGGAGACCCAGTACTTC.

This clonotype has more than one count but fewer than ten. The chain employs TRBV7-8 and TRBJ2-1; D gene ambiguous. The V gene lost 2 bases and the J gene lost 4 bases, with 12 bases spanning the gap. Germline loops: CDR1 SGHVS, CDR2 FQNEAQ. The CDR3 spans 15 residues. CDR3 nucleotide sequence: TGTGCCAGCAGCTTATCGAGGACGCAGTACAATGAGCAGTTCTTC. As protein: CASSLSRTQYNEQFF.

This clonotype was counted ten times or more. The chain joins TRBV12-3 or TRBV12-4 to TRBJ2-1, with TRBD2 matching over 16 bases. Trimming at V came to 6 bases and at J to 7 bases, leaving 12 bases not matched to a gene. CDR3 length: 18 amino acids. This CDR3 is CASRAGTSGGANWNEQFF. Here the CDR3 DNA reads TGTGCCAGCAGAGCCGGGACTAGCGGGGGGGCAAACTGGAATGAGCAGTTCTTC.

This clonotype was detected a few times. This chain uses TRBV5-1 with TRBJ2-5, with 8 bases fitting TRBD2. This CDR3 spans 17 amino acids. J gave up 1 base and V 0 bases, and 8 bases lay outside the gene matches. Germline V lookup: CDR1 SGHRS, CDR2 YFSETQ. The CDR3 spells CASSLDGGRPLQETQYF. In DNA form, the CDR3 reads TGCGCCAGCAGCTTGGATGGCGGGAGGCCCCTCCAAGAGACCCAGTACTTC.

This clonotype has just a few counts. The genes are TRBV5-1 and TRBJ2-1; a possible D gene is TRBD2 (6 bases). The CDR3 is made up of 16 amino acids. Per germline, CDR1 SGHRS and CDR2 YFSETQ. The germline V and J ends were trimmed by 0 bases and 5 bases, with 15 bases remaining between them. CDR3 sequence reads: CASSLGGTGEHNEQFF. The CDR3 nucleotides are TGCGCCAGCAGCTTGGGAGGGACGGGAGAACACAATGAGCAGTTCTTC.

This clonotype was observed at least ten times. The chain combines TRBV7-6 with TRBJ1-6; D uncertain. This CDR3 contains 14 residues. Trimming shortened V by 1 base and J by 5 bases, and 6 bases separated the two germline ends. Germline CDR1 reads SGHVS; CDR2 reads FNYEAQ. DNA for the CDR3: TGTGCCAGCAGCTTAGTTCCTGATAATTCACCCCTCCACTTT. Translating it yields CASSLVPDNSPLHF.

This clonotype has just a few counts. The chain recombines TRBV10-3 with TRBJ2-7; possible D gene TRBD2, 5 bases. CDR3 length equals 13 residues. Trimming took 4 bases from V and 6 from J, leaving 13 bases between them. Germline V gene lookup returns CDR1 ENHRY and CDR2 SYGVKD. CDR3 in amino acids: CAISVRTSGEQYF. CDR3 DNA sequence: TGTGCCATCAGTGTTCGGACTTCAGGCGAGCAGTACTTC.